The present T cell receptor (beta chain) was sequenced within a study of T cells after yellow fever vaccination. General study points: Abundant clonotypes from the bulk population could contaminate FACS-sorted repertoires. Once the booster was given, most primary-vaccination clones reappeared, at around 96% for CD4 and more than 85% for CD8.

There are 15 residues in the CDR3. The ends lost 5 bases at V and 2 bases at J; junction bases unmatched: 7. Germline V gene sequence: CDR1 MDHEN, CDR2 SYDVKM. This clonotype was observed a handful of times. Its antigen is undetermined. TCRdb redid the calling of the 5' RACE reads with MiXCR, one entry per CDR3 protein. Among approximately 120,000 distinct CDR3 sequences listed, approximately 16% were seen once. The sequencing here drew on CD8+ T cells sorted from PBMCs, taken 5 days after the yellow fever booster vaccination. V is TRBV28 and J is TRBJ2-3; 7 nucleotides agree with TRBD2. The clonotype comes from a man aged 18 to 30 who received the YFV17D yellow fever vaccine. CDR3 DNA: TGTGCCAGCAGTCTTCTAGCGGAACCCACAGATACGCAGTATTTT. It is translated as CASSLLAEPTDTQYF.